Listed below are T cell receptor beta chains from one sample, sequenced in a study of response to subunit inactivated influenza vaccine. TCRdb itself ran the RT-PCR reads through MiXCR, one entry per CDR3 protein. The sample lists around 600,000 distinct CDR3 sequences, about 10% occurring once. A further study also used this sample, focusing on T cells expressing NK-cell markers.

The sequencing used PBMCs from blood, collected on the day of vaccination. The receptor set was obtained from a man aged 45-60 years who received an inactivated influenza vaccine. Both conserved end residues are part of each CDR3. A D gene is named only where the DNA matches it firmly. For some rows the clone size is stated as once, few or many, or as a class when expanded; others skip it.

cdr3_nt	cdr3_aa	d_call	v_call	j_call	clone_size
TGTGCCAGCAGTGCCGGGACTATGCGGGAGTTCTTC	CASSAGTMREFF	TRBD2	TRBV28	TRBJ2-1	few
TGTGCCAGCAGCCGCGATGGGTTGTTCTCTGGCTACACCTTC	CASSRDGLFSGYTF	.	TRBV6-2/TRBV6-3	TRBJ1-2	few
TGCAGCGTTGAAGTACAGAACACTGAAGCTTTCTTT	CSVEVQNTEAFF	.	TRBV29-1	TRBJ1-1	.
TGTGCCAGCAGCTTGGGCTTCAACACCGGGGAGCTGTTTTTT	CASSLGFNTGELFF	.	TRBV5-6	TRBJ2-2	.
TGTGCCAGCGAGTTCGGGGCAGGGGTTGGAAGCACCATATATTTT	CASEFGAGVGSTIYF	.	TRBV12-3/TRBV12-4	TRBJ1-3	.
TGTGCCATCCTGGGGAGCGGGGGGACCACCGGGGAGCTGTTTTTT	CAILGSGGTTGELFF	TRBD2	TRBV10-3	TRBJ2-2	.
TGTGCCAGCAGAAACACGGCAGATACGCAGTATTTT	CASRNTADTQYF	.	TRBV12-3/TRBV12-4	TRBJ2-3	many
TGTGCCAGCAGTCCCCAGGTTTCCGAAGAGACCCAGTACTTC	CASSPQVSEETQYF	.	TRBV27	TRBJ2-5	.
TGCGCCAGCAGCCAAGAGGTCCCGACTAGCGGGGGGAGGAAGACCCAGTACTTC	CASSQEVPTSGGRKTQYF	TRBD2	TRBV4-1	TRBJ2-5	few
TGTGCCAGCAGCTCGGGACTAGCGGGAGTTACGCAGTATTTT	CASSSGLAGVTQYF	TRBD2	TRBV27	TRBJ2-3	.
TGTGCCAGCAGCCGTGGTAGGGCGAACACCGGGGAGCTGTTTTTT	CASSRGRANTGELFF	.	TRBV11-2	TRBJ2-2	many
TGCGCCAGCAGCCCTCAGACTAGCGGGGGGCCTAGCACAGATACGCAGTATTTT	CASSPQTSGGPSTDTQYF	TRBD2	TRBV4-3	TRBJ2-3	few
TGTGCCAGCATCAACCTAGCGGTTTACACAGATACGCAGTATTTT	CASINLAVYTDTQYF	TRBD2	TRBV5-6	TRBJ2-3	few
TGCAGTGCTAGGGGTATGCGGGGCAATCAGCCCCAGCATTTT	CSARGMRGNQPQHF	.	TRBV20-1	TRBJ1-5	.
TGTGCCAGCAGCTCAGGACCCGGGGGTATATACAATGAGCAGTTCTTC	CASSSGPGGIYNEQFF	.	TRBV7-9	TRBJ2-1	.
TGCAGCGTTGAAGGGAGGGAGGGGAGCTACACCTTC	CSVEGREGSYTF	.	TRBV29-1	TRBJ1-2	few
TGTGCCAGCAGTGATAACAGGGTCAGGCTAGAGACCCAGTACTTC	CASSDNRVRLETQYF	.	TRBV25-1	TRBJ2-5	few
TGTGCCAGCTCACCAGGGCGGAGGACAGGGCTGGAGACCCAGTACTTC	CASSPGRRTGLETQYF	TRBD1	TRBV18	TRBJ2-5	few
TGTGCCAGCAGCTCGAAGACAGGGCGGGAGCAGTACTTC	CASSSKTGREQYF	TRBD1	TRBV7-2	TRBJ2-7	few
TGTGCCAGCAGTGGCGATCGGACCGGGGCAGCTTTCTTT	CASSGDRTGAAFF	.	TRBV6-1	TRBJ1-1	.
TGTGCCAGCAGTGTGGTCAGGGGGGCTGATACGCAGTATTTT	CASSVVRGADTQYF	.	TRBV2	TRBJ2-3	.
TGTGCCTGGGGCGGGGGGGGTACGAGAGAGACCCAGTACTTC	CAWGGGGTRETQYF	TRBD2	TRBV30	TRBJ2-5	few
TGTGCCAGCAGTTACTGGGCCTTCGCTGGGACAGGGCCCTACGAGCAGTACTTC	CASSYWAFAGTGPYEQYF	TRBD1	TRBV6-2/TRBV6-3	TRBJ2-7	few
TGTGCCAGCAGCTTCCGGCCTTCTGGAAACACCATATATTTT	CASSFRPSGNTIYF	.	TRBV7-2	TRBJ1-3	.
TGTGCCAGCAGAACTGGAGGGCAGCCCCAGCATTTT	CASRTGGQPQHF	.	TRBV27	TRBJ1-5	.
TGTGCCAGCAGCTTAGCTAGGGGCACCTACAATGAGCAGTTCTTC	CASSLARGTYNEQFF	.	TRBV7-7	TRBJ2-1	.
TGCGCCAGCAGCCAAGATCGGGCAGGGGGTATGCCAGATACGCAGTATTTT	CASSQDRAGGMPDTQYF	TRBD1	TRBV4-3	TRBJ2-3	few
TGCAGTGCCCCCCGGGCTAGCGGGAGCCATGAGCAGTTCTTC	CSAPRASGSHEQFF	TRBD2	TRBV20-1	TRBJ2-1	.
TGTGCCAGCAGTTTGCTCGGACAGGAGTCCTACGAGCAGTACTTC	CASSLLGQESYEQYF	TRBD1	TRBV27	TRBJ2-7	.
TGTGCCAGCAGACACGGGAGTAGCGGGCAAGAGACCCAGTACTTC	CASRHGSSGQETQYF	TRBD2	TRBV28	TRBJ2-5	few
TGCGCCAGCGGCCAAGATGGGCGGGTCGGAGAGACCCAGTACTTC	CASGQDGRVGETQYF	.	TRBV4-3	TRBJ2-5	.
TGTGCCAGCAGCGGCGGACGCAGAGATACGCAGTATTTT	CASSGGRRDTQYF	.	TRBV9	TRBJ2-3	.
TGTGCCAGCAGCCCTGCAGCGGGATACAATGAGCAGTTCTTC	CASSPAAGYNEQFF	TRBD2	TRBV12-3/TRBV12-4	TRBJ2-1	many
TGTGCCAGCAGCCATGAGGGGGCCTACGAGCAGTACTTC	CASSHEGAYEQYF	.	TRBV3-1	TRBJ2-7	.
TGTGCCAGCAGCCTGGGACGGGGGTTTCAAGAGACCCAGTACTTC	CASSLGRGFQETQYF	.	TRBV5-5	TRBJ2-5	few
TGCAGTGCTAGCCCGGGGGCAAACACAGATACGCAGTATTTT	CSASPGANTDTQYF	.	TRBV20-1	TRBJ2-3	.
TGTGCCAGCAGTACCCGGGACAGACTCTACGAGCAGTACTTC	CASSTRDRLYEQYF	TRBD1	TRBV2	TRBJ2-7	.
TGTGCCAGCAGCCCTAGCGGGCGTCAAGAGACCCAGTACTTC	CASSPSGRQETQYF	TRBD2	TRBV28	TRBJ2-5	few
TGCGCCACCGCAAGTGCGACAGGGAGTACCGGGGAGCTGTTTTTT	CATASATGSTGELFF	TRBD1	TRBV10-2	TRBJ2-2	few
TGTGCCTGGAGACAGGGGAACGAGCAGTACTTC	CAWRQGNEQYF	TRBD1	TRBV30	TRBJ2-7	.
TGCAGTGCCAAACAAATGGGGCTAGCGGGAGGGAATGAGCAGTTCTTC	CSAKQMGLAGGNEQFF	TRBD2	TRBV20-1	TRBJ2-1	.
TGCGCCAGCAGCCTATCGGACAGGGTGGACGAGCAGTACTTC	CASSLSDRVDEQYF	TRBD1	TRBV4-3	TRBJ2-7	few
TGCGCCAGCAGAGTCTGGGGACAGGGCTCTGACACCATATATTTT	CASRVWGQGSDTIYF	TRBD1	TRBV5-1	TRBJ1-3	.
TGTGCCGGCTTAGCGGGGGGCGGCTCCGGGGAGCTGTTTTTT	CAGLAGGGSGELFF	TRBD2	TRBV12-3/TRBV12-4	TRBJ2-2	.
TGTGCCAGCAGCCCTCCGACGGTGGATACGCAGTATTTT	CASSPPTVDTQYF	.	TRBV3-1	TRBJ2-3	.
TGTGCCAGCAGCTTCGGGGCAGGGGGCTCCGATGAGCAGTTCTTC	CASSFGAGGSDEQFF	TRBD1	TRBV7-3	TRBJ2-1	many
TGTGCCACCAAAAGGGAGGGGAACACTGAAGCTTTCTTT	CATKREGNTEAFF	.	TRBV24-1	TRBJ1-1	few
TGTGCCAGCAGCAGGGTGGGCAATGAGCAGTTCTTC	CASSRVGNEQFF	.	TRBV2	TRBJ2-1	many
TGCGCCAGCAGCCAATCGGCTGACAGAACAAACACCGGGGAGCTGTTTTTT	CASSQSADRTNTGELFF	.	TRBV4-3	TRBJ2-2	.
TGTGCCAGCTCACCTGAACTAGCGGGAGGGCAGAGTGAGCAGTTCTTC	CASSPELAGGQSEQFF	TRBD2	TRBV18	TRBJ2-1	few
TGTGCCAGCAGAGCTCCGGGACCCAATGAGCAGTTCTTC	CASRAPGPNEQFF	.	TRBV25-1	TRBJ2-1	.
TGTGCCAGCAGCTTGCGTCAGTTCACCGGGGAGCTGTTTTTT	CASSLRQFTGELFF	.	TRBV7-8	TRBJ2-2	few
TGTGCCAGCAGCCAGGAACCTTGGGGGGCTGGAGAGACCCAGTACTTC	CASSQEPWGAGETQYF	.	TRBV4-2	TRBJ2-5	few
TGTGCCAGCAGTTCGGGACAGGGAATCGGCGGCTACACCTTC	CASSSGQGIGGYTF	TRBD1	TRBV12-3/TRBV12-4	TRBJ1-2	few
TGCAGTGCTAGATCCCCGGCCCACTTTGAGGAGCAAGAGACCCAGTACTTC	CSARSPAHFEEQETQYF	.	TRBV20-1	TRBJ2-5	many
TGTGCCAGCAGTTTAAGGGGCAGGGGTATTAATCAGCCCCAGCATTTT	CASSLRGRGINQPQHF	.	TRBV12-3/TRBV12-4	TRBJ1-5	.
TGCAGTGCTAGGGGCGATTTAGGGGGGACCTACGAGCAGTACTTC	CSARGDLGGTYEQYF	.	TRBV20-1	TRBJ2-7	few